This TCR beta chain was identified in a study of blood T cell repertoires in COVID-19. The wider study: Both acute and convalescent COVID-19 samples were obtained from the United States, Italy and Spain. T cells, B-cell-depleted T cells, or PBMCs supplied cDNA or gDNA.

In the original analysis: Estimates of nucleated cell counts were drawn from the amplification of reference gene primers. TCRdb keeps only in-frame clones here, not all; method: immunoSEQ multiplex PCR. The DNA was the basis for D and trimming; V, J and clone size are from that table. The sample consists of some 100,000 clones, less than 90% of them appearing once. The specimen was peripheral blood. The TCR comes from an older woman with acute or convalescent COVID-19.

The DNA of the CDR3 is TGTGCCAGCGCGACAGGGGGCGGGTTTGAGCAGTTCTTC. Protein: CASATGGGFEQFF. The V and J genes are TRBV28 and TRBJ2-1; TRBD1 matches at 10 bases. The CDR3 spans 13 residues. Trimming removed 8 bases from V and 9 bases from J; junction bases left unmatched: 7. CDR1 is MDHEN, CDR2 SYDVKM, per germline.